This is a list of T cell receptor beta chains from one sample in a study of early T cells in non-severe SARS-CoV-2 infection. Via MiXCR, TCRdb re-called the 5' RACE reads, giving one row per CDR3 protein. The sample consists of 65,000 to 75,000 distinct CDR3 sequences, 11% of them appearing once. The specimen was whole blood. The receptors were gathered from an adult who was a healthcare worker with PCR-confirmed SARS-CoV-2 infection or an uninfected control (not recorded which). CDR3s include the opening cysteine and the closing phenylalanine or tryptophan. The D gene is left open where the match is weak. Clone size is stated in some rows and not others, as once, few, many or a class when expanded.

TRBV29-1	TRBJ1-1	.	many	TGCAGCGTTGATTGGGGGGCTGAAGCTTTCTTT	CSVDWGAEAFF
TRBV7-6	TRBJ2-2	.	.	TGTGCCAGCAGCCCTCGGAAAGGGGCAAGTACCGGGGAGCTGTTTTTT	CASSPRKGASTGELFF
TRBV29-1	TRBJ2-5	.	few	TGCAGCGTCCAAGGGCGCTTACAAGAGACCCAGTACTTC	CSVQGRLQETQYF
TRBV20-1	TRBJ2-3	.	.	TGCAGTGCTGAGCTTTTCTACACAGATACGCAGTATTTT	CSAELFYTDTQYF
TRBV4-2	TRBJ2-5	TRBD2	many	TGTGCCAGCAGCCAGCTGACTAGCGGGTTTGAGACCCAGTACTTC	CASSQLTSGFETQYF
TRBV9	TRBJ1-1	.	many	TGTGCCAGCAGCGTAGGTCTCGTGGGTACTGAAGCTTTCTTT	CASSVGLVGTEAFF
TRBV7-2	TRBJ2-1	.	many	TGTGCCAGCAGCTCGCGGACAGCGGTCAATGAGCAGTTCTTC	CASSSRTAVNEQFF
TRBV12-3/TRBV12-4	TRBJ2-5	.	.	TGTGCCAGCAGAAGAGGCTCCACGAGGGAGACCCAGTACTTC	CASRRGSTRETQYF
TRBV5-6	TRBJ2-5	TRBD1	many	TGTGCCAGCAGCTCGGGACAGGGGAAAGAGACCCAGTACTTC	CASSSGQGKETQYF
TRBV3-1	TRBJ2-7	TRBD2	many	TGTGCCAGCAGCCCGGGAACTCTAGCGGGAGGTACCTACGAGCAGTACTTC	CASSPGTLAGGTYEQYF
TRBV5-1	TRBJ2-3	.	many	TGCGCCAGCAGCTTCCAAGGACGTGGCACAGATACGCAGTATTTT	CASSFQGRGTDTQYF
TRBV29-1	TRBJ2-7	.	many	TGCAGCGTTGATTCCGGGGCCTACGAGCAGTACTTC	CSVDSGAYEQYF
TRBV9	TRBJ2-5	.	many	TGTGCCAGCAGCGAGGGACTCAGGGAGGTGGAGACCCAGTACTTC	CASSEGLREVETQYF
TRBV27	TRBJ2-3	.	few	TGTGCCAGCAGTCTCGGACTTTACAGCACAGATACGCAGTATTTT	CASSLGLYSTDTQYF
TRBV6-6	TRBJ2-3	.	.	TGTGCCAGCAGTCCCACCCACACGCATACGCAGTATTTT	CASSPTHTHTQYF
TRBV6-6	TRBJ2-1	.	many	TGTGCCAGCAGGGGGGGACTTGCCTACAATGAGCAGTTCTTC	CASRGGLAYNEQFF
TRBV19	TRBJ1-5	.	many	TGTGCCAGTAGTATGGCCTACAATCAGCCCCAGCATTTT	CASSMAYNQPQHF
TRBV14	TRBJ2-5	.	many	TGTGCCAGCAGCCCCCTTGGGCAGGGCAAAGAGACCCAGTACTTC	CASSPLGQGKETQYF
TRBV18	TRBJ2-5	.	few	TGTGCCAGCTCACCAAGCCAGGGGGGAGAGACCCAGTACTTC	CASSPSQGGETQYF
TRBV12-3/TRBV12-4	TRBJ2-3	TRBD2	many	TGTGCCAGCAGTTACCATCTAGCGGGAACCTACACAGATACGCAGTATTTT	CASSYHLAGTYTDTQYF
TRBV11-2	TRBJ2-2	.	many	TGTGCCAGCAGCCCGCCATCGGGACAGAACACCGGGGAGCTGTTTTTT	CASSPPSGQNTGELFF
TRBV12-3/TRBV12-4	TRBJ1-1	.	many	TGTGCCAGCAGTTTCCCCGGGATACTGAACACTGAAGCTTTCTTT	CASSFPGILNTEAFF
TRBV10-3	TRBJ2-7	.	few	TGTGCCATCAGTGACCCTCTTCGGGGGGCCCACGAGCAGTACTTC	CAISDPLRGAHEQYF
TRBV29-1	TRBJ2-7	TRBD1	.	TGCAGCGTTGAAGTTTACACTGGAGGTCCGGGACAGGGGCACTCCTACGAGCAGTACTTC	CSVEVYTGGPGQGHSYEQYF
TRBV2	TRBJ1-3	.	many	TGTGCCAGCAACCAAGGCGCAGGGTACTCTGGAAACACCATATATTTT	CASNQGAGYSGNTIYF
TRBV13	TRBJ2-7	TRBD2	.	TGTGCCAGCAGCCCCCCGACTAGCGGGAGATCATCCTACGAGCAGTACTTC	CASSPPTSGRSSYEQYF
TRBV29-1	TRBJ2-7	.	.	TGCAGCGTTGAAGGGCAGGGGCCCTACGAGCAGTACTTC	CSVEGQGPYEQYF
TRBV4-1	TRBJ2-1	TRBD1	.	TGCGCCAGCAGCCACCTTTCGGGACAGGGGGCTCAGATTGAGCAGTTCTTC	CASSHLSGQGAQIEQFF
TRBV7-6	TRBJ1-1	.	many	TGTGCCAGCAGCAAACAGGAGAACTCGAACACTGAAGCTTTCTTT	CASSKQENSNTEAFF
TRBV3-1	TRBJ1-1	.	few	TGTGCCAGCAGCTCCCGGGCAGTGAACACTGAAGCTTTCTTT	CASSSRAVNTEAFF
TRBV7-2	TRBJ2-7	.	many	TGTGCCAGCAGCTTATTCCCTACAGGCGGATCTACCTACGAGCAGTACTTC	CASSLFPTGGSTYEQYF
TRBV7-8	TRBJ1-2	.	many	TGTGCCAGCAGCTTAGCGGGCCAGGCCTGGAATGATGGTGGCTACACCTTC	CASSLAGQAWNDGGYTF
TRBV3-1	TRBJ2-1	.	few	TGTGCCAGCAGCCAAGAAGCGGGCTACCGGGAAAGCAATGAGCAGTTCTTC	CASSQEAGYRESNEQFF
TRBV7-6	TRBJ2-5	TRBD2	many	TGTGCCAGCAGCCCCGCTAGCGGGCTACCGGGGGAGACCCAGTACTTC	CASSPASGLPGETQYF
TRBV28	TRBJ2-3	.	few	TGTGCCAGCAGACCGGGACTTAACACAGATACGCAGTATTTT	CASRPGLNTDTQYF
TRBV5-6	TRBJ2-1	TRBD2	many	TGTGCCGGCGGGGGTAGCGGTCACAATGAGCAGTTCTTC	CAGGGSGHNEQFF
TRBV7-2	TRBJ2-2	.	many	TGTGCCAGCAGCTTAGCGTTGGGCCGCACCGGGGAGCTGTTTTTT	CASSLALGRTGELFF